Sequencing of this T cell receptor beta chain was carried out in a study of technical replicates of blood from several donors (dated by TCRdb to 2016 to 2017). A word on this clone: This receptor's antigen is unknown. No base quality values were provided; no much bigger clone lies one nucleotide off.

The library was produced with the immunoSEQ multiplex PCR assay. This is the immuneACCESS table as TCRdb keeps it, with only in-frame sequences that have V and J called. A part of the clones is gone; compared with another copy, unresolved V genes explain less than half, and the rest is unexplained. The sample data list 85,000 to 95,000 clones, and 90% to 96% of these were observed just once. The ten largest clones capture about 0.34% of the sample. The CDR3 has 16 amino acids, counting the end cysteine and phenylalanine. Only CDR3 DNA is held: 48 bases, read in frame from base 1. CDR1 is given as MNHNY and CDR2 as SVGAGI, both from the germline V gene (reference sequence). Trimming takes 0 bases off V and 7 bases off J; junction bases not matched to a gene: 4.

The receptor's source is a human donor in good health. The material sequenced was T cells isolated from PBMCs. The rearrangement joined TRBV6-6 to TRBJ2-1; 12 nucleotides in the junction match TRBD1. The DNA sequence follows: TGTGCCAGCAGTTACTCGGGACAGGGGGCGCGAAATGAGCAGTTCTTC. This sequence encodes CASSYSGQGARNEQFF.